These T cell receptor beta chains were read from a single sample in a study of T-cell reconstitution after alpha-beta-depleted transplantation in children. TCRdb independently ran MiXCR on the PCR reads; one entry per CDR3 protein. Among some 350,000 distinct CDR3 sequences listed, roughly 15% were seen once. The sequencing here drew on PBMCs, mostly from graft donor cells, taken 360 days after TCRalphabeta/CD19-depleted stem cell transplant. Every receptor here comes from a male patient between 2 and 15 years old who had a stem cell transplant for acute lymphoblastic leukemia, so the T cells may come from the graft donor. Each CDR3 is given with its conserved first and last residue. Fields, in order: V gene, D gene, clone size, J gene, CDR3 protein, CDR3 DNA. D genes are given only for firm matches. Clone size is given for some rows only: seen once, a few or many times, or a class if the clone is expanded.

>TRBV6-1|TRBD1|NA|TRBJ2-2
CASIRAGQGDNTGELFF
TGTGCCAGCATCCGCGCTGGACAGGGGGACAACACCGGGGAGCTGTTTTTT
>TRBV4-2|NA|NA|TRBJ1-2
CASSQESWVTNYGYTF
TGTGCCAGCAGCCAGGAAAGCTGGGTGACCAACTATGGCTACACCTTC
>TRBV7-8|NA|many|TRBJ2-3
CASSLDPVRATDTQYF
TGTGCCAGCAGCTTAGACCCGGTCCGGGCCACAGATACGCAGTATTTT
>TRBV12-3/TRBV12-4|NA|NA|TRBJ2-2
CAGRRQNTGELFF
TGTGCCGGGCGCAGACAGAACACCGGGGAGCTGTTTTTT
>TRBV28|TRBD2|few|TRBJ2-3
CATGRGAGADTQYF
TGTGCCACCGGAAGAGGAGCGGGAGCAGATACGCAGTATTTT
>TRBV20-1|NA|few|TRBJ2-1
CSASSWAGNEQFF
TGCAGTGCTAGCAGCTGGGCTGGCAATGAGCAGTTCTTC
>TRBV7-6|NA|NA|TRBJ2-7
CASSLEQVSEQYF
TGTGCCAGCAGCTTAGAACAGGTATCCGAGCAGTACTTC
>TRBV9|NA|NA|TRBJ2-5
CASSVRGEETQYF
TGTGCCAGCAGCGTCAGGGGTGAAGAGACCCAGTACTTC
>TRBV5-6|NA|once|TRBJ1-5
CASSLSRRDSNQPQHF
TGTGCCAGCAGCCTCTCTAGACGGGATAGCAATCAGCCCCAGCATTTT
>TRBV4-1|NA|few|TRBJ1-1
CASSQEEGLNTEAFF
TGCGCCAGCAGCCAAGAGGAGGGTTTGAACACTGAAGCTTTCTTT
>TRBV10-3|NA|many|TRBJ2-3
CAISRTAYTSTDTQYF
TGTGCCATCAGCCGGACAGCATATACTAGCACAGATACGCAGTATTTT
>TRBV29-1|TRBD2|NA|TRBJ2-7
CSVDEGGRLGEQYF
TGCAGCGTTGATGAAGGCGGGAGGTTGGGCGAGCAGTACTTC
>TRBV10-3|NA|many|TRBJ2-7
CATTHQSGPYEQYF
TGTGCCACAACCCACCAATCGGGACCCTACGAGCAGTACTTC
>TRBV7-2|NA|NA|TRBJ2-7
CASSPWDNPYEQYF
TGTGCCAGCAGCCCCTGGGACAACCCCTACGAGCAGTACTTC
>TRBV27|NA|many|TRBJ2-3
CASTPLSSTDTQYF
TGTGCCAGCACCCCCTTATCTAGCACAGATACGCAGTATTTT
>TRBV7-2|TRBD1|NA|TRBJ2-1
CASSLGRDRAYNEQFF
TGTGCCAGCAGCTTGGGCCGGGACAGGGCATACAATGAGCAGTTCTTC
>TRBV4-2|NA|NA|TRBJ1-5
CASSQDNQRDQPQHF
TGTGCCAGCAGCCAAGATAACCAGAGGGATCAGCCCCAGCATTTT
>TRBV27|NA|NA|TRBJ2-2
CASSFLLVFGGPGELFF
TGTGCCAGCAGTTTCCTCCTCGTTTTTGGGGGCCCCGGGGAGCTGTTTTTT
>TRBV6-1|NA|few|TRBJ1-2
CASRRRESGSTLSYGYTF
TGTGCCAGCAGGCGCAGGGAGTCAGGGTCCACTCTCTCCTATGGCTACACCTTC
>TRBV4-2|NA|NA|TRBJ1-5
CASSQGGAQPQHF
TGTGCCAGCAGCCAAGGGGGCGCTCAGCCCCAGCATTTT
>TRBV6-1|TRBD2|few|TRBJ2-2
CASSEAKVWAGAGELFF
TGTGCCAGCAGTGAAGCCAAGGTTTGGGCGGGAGCGGGGGAGCTGTTTTTT
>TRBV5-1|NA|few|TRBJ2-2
CASSLEQGGTGELFF
TGCGCCAGCAGCTTGGAACAGGGAGGCACCGGGGAGCTGTTTTTT
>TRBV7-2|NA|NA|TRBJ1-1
CASSPYREGTEAFF
TGTGCCAGCAGCCCCTACAGGGAAGGCACTGAAGCTTTCTTT
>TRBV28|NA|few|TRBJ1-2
CAGGRGNGNTF
TGTGCCGGAGGGCGAGGGAATGGCAACACCTTC
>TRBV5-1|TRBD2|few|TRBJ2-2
CASSPDSSGYTGELFF
TGCGCCAGCAGCCCGGACTCTAGCGGCTACACCGGGGAGCTGTTTTTT
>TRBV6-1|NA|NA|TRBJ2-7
CASRSLGGSPYEQYF
TGTGCCAGCAGATCCTTAGGGGGATCACCCTACGAGCAGTACTTC
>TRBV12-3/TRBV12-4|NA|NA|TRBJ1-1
CASSIDGDTFF
TGTGCCAGCAGCATCGACGGCGATACTTTCTTT
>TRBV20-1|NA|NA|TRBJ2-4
CSATGAKNIQYF
TGCAGTGCTACAGGGGCCAAAAACATTCAGTACTTC
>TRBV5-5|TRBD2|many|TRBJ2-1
CASSLTSGIVNEQFF
TGTGCCAGCAGCTTGACTAGCGGGATTGTCAATGAGCAGTTCTTC
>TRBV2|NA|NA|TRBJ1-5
CASSELWAPRGASNQPQHF
TGTGCCAGCAGTGAATTGTGGGCGCCCCGGGGGGCTAGCAATCAGCCCCAGCATTTT
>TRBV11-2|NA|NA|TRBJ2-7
CASSYPLRGPEQYF
TGTGCCAGCAGCTACCCTTTAAGGGGTCCCGAGCAGTACTTC
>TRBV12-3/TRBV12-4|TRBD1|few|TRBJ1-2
CASRRADRVGYTF
TGTGCCAGCAGACGCGCAGACAGGGTTGGCTACACCTTC
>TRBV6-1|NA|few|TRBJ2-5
CASSAYQGGETQYF
TGTGCCAGCAGTGCCTATCAGGGGGGAGAGACCCAGTACTTC
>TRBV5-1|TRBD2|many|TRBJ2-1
CASSLALAAYNEQFF
TGCGCCAGCAGCTTGGCTCTAGCGGCCTACAATGAGCAGTTCTTC
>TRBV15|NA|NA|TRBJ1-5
CATSASVSGAQHF
TGTGCCACCAGCGCCAGCGTCTCCGGGGCCCAGCATTTT
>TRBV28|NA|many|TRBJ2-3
CASSFRGDTQYF
TGTGCCAGCAGTTTTCGGGGGGATACGCAGTATTTT